The sequence of this T cell receptor (beta chain) was determined in a study of blood T cells in healthy people across ages. Only a few counts were recorded for this clonotype. The antigen is undetermined. With a J-beta primer mix and a sample-barcoded 5' primer, a second PCR ran roughly 6 to 12 cycles. TCRdb reanalysed the 5' RACE reads using MiXCR and keeps one entry per CDR3 protein. This sample has fewer than 2 million distinct CDR3 sequences, with roughly two fifths found just once. Study-wide results and caveats: Using unsorted PBMCs precluded a conclusive naive versus antigen-experienced comparison. Greater diversity and more naive CD4+ cells were seen in long-lived donors than in aged donors.

From germline, CDR1 is SGHTA and CDR2 FQGNSA. V shed 0 bases, J shed 5 bases, and the junction held 7 bases outside the gene matches. The CDR3 runs to 16 residues. Peripheral blood from each donor was collected in a volume of approximately 9.5 milliliters. Total RNA extraction produced at least 5.5 micrograms (per sample) for the study. The sample taken for sequencing was blood. The receptor was derived from a human donor in good health. V usage is TRBV7-2 and J usage is TRBJ2-3; TRBD1 aligns across 8 bases. The CDR3 loop reads CASSLARQGARDTQYF. The DNA for the CDR3 is TGTGCCAGCAGCTTAGCCAGGCAGGGGGCGAGAGATACGCAGTATTTT.